Below are 29 T cell receptor beta chains sequenced from a single sample in a study of cytomegalovirus exposure and HLA in healthy donors. Researchers ran the PCR with 60 Vbeta and 13 Jbeta primers. The assay was immunoSEQ multiplex PCR, and TCRdb's table has in-frame clones only and misses some. Of 80,000 to 100,000 clones in the sample, about four fifths were seen once. The material sequenced was PBMCs. The receptors derive from a man aged 18-30 years in good health and CMV-seropositive.

J is TRBJ1-3 and V is TRBV25-1, with 7 bases matching TRBD1. CDR3 size: 15 residues. The V and J ends lost 4 bases and 1 base, in that order; junction bases with no gene match: 4. The germline V gene encodes CDR1 MGHDK and CDR2 SYGVNS. This chain's CDR3 is CASSVGQSSGNTIYF. The CDR3 nucleotides read TGTGCCAGCAGTGTGGGACAGTCTTCTGGAAACACCATATATTTT.

This chain links TRBV7-3 with TRBJ2-1; TRBD2 matches at 7 bases. J gave up 4 bases and V 6 bases, and 6 bases lay outside the gene matches. This CDR3 spans 14 amino acids. Germline V gene sequence: CDR1 SGHTA, CDR2 FQGTGA. Here the CDR3 DNA reads TGTGCCAGCAGTCCGGGACTACGATACAATGAGCAGTTCTTC. Amino acid sequence: CASSPGLRYNEQFF. Full variable domain (rest looked up from reference TRBV7-3 and TRBJ2-1): GAGVSQTPSNKVTEKGKYVELRCDPISGHTALYWYRQSLGQGPEFLIYFQGTGAADDSGLPNDRFFAVRPEGSVSTLKIQRTERGDSAVYLCASSPGLRYNEQFFGPGTRLTVL.

The genes are TRBV7-9 and TRBJ2-7; D unresolved. V lost 1 base, J lost 2 bases, and 6 bases lay in between. From germline, CDR1 is SEHNR and CDR2 FQNEAQ (reference sequence). This CDR3 is built from 13 residues. CDR3 nucleotides: TGTGCCAGCAGCTTAGGTCTAGCCTACGAGCAGTACTTC. Its translation: CASSLGLAYEQYF.

V is TRBV19 and J is TRBJ2-3; 10 bases fit TRBD2. The CDR3 loop spans 16 amino acids. The junction had 5 bases not matched to a gene; V was cut back by 3 bases and J by 2 bases. Germline assignment: CDR1 LNHDA and CDR2 SQIVND (reference sequence). The CDR3 nucleotides read TGTGCCAGTAGTATGCTAGCGGGGGCCTTCACAGATACGCAGTATTTT. This translates into CASSMLAGAFTDTQYF.

This clone was observed a few times. The V gene is TRBV28, the J gene TRBJ2-7, with D perhaps matching TRBD1 (6 bases). Germline V gives CDR1 MDHEN, CDR2 SYDVKM. The CDR3 has 14 residues. The V gene lost 3 bases and the J gene lost 2 bases, with 11 bases spanning the gap. The CDR3 here is CASSFDRPTYEQYF. CDR3 DNA sequence: TGTGCCAGCAGTTTCGACAGGCCTACCTACGAGCAGTACTTC.

V is TRBV6-1 and J is TRBJ2-7; 10 nucleotides align to TRBD1. J was trimmed by 5 bases and V by 5 bases; bases with no gene match: 9. Germline loops: CDR1 MNHNS, CDR2 SASEGT. The CDR3 loop spans 15 amino acids. CDR3 bases: TGTGCCAGCAGTAGAGGCCGGGACAGGGGCAACGAGCAGTACTTC. Residues: CASSRGRDRGNEQYF.

This clone was seen a few times. The genes are TRBV9 and TRBJ1-6; weak D call: TRBD1 (5 bases). The CDR3 consists of 13 residues. Germline loops: CDR1 SGDLS, CDR2 YYNGEE. With 3 bases removed from V and 9 bases from J, the gap between germline ends came to 10 bases. For the CDR3, the DNA is TGTGCCAGCAGCGGTGACAGCTCTTCACCCCTCCACTTT. The encoded protein is CASSGDSSSPLHF.

J is TRBJ2-7 and V is TRBV5-1, with a tentative D call TRBD1 (9 bases). The CDR3 totals 15 residues. Germline V gives CDR1 SGHRS, CDR2 YFSETQ. Trimming pared 6 bases from V and 5 bases from J, leaving 21 bases between. The CDR3 sequence: CASTSGGTGSDEQYF. The CDR3 bases are TGCGCCAGCACCTCGGGAGGGACAGGGTCGGACGAGCAGTACTTC.

CDR3: CASSLRGGDEQFF. CDR3 DNA sequence: TGTGCCAGCAGCTTAAGGGGGGGCGATGAGCAGTTCTTC. V usage is TRBV11-3 and J usage is TRBJ2-1, with a tentative D call TRBD2 (7 bases). Germline loops: CDR1 SGHNT, CDR2 YENEEA. The CDR3 has 13 residues. Deletions cut 2 bases from V and 8 bases from J, with 10 bases between.

The chain has TRBV7-9 and TRBJ1-4; no clear D. The CDR3 loop spans 15 amino acids. Trimming cost V 5 bases and J 3 bases, with 13 bases left between them. Germline V gene sequence: CDR1 SEHNR, CDR2 FQNEAQ (reference sequence). The CDR3 here is CASSPNGNSNEKLFF. The CDR3 DNA reads TGTGCCAGCAGCCCCAACGGGAATTCTAATGAAAAACTGTTTTTT.

The V call is TRBV2, the J call TRBJ1-5, with D possibly matching TRBD1 (6 bases). Trimming removed 6 bases at V and 2 bases at J, with 20 bases between. There are 17 residues in the CDR3. Germline V lookup: CDR1 SNHLY, CDR2 FYNNEI. CDR3 in DNA: TGTGCCAGCAGCCGAGGGGGGGCAGGTAGGGGCAATCAGCCCCAGCATTTT. This encodes CASSRGGAGRGNQPQHF.

The V gene is TRBV19, the J gene TRBJ1-2; 7 bases map to TRBD1. Germline-derived CDR1 and CDR2 are LNHDA and SQIVND (reference sequence). This CDR3 is 15 amino acids long. V lost 7 bases and J lost 7; bases outside the gene matches: 15. Here the CDR3 DNA reads TGTGCCAGTAAGGCTACGGGGCAGGGGGTCGGTGGCTACACCTTC. Encoded protein: CASKATGQGVGGYTF.

This clone was picked up a small number of times. This chain joins TRBV6-1 and TRBJ1-2; unclear D gene. Germline values: CDR1 MNHNS, CDR2 SASEGT. Trimming removed 8 bases at V and 3 bases at J, with 10 bases between. The CDR3 runs 12 residues. CDR3: CASPLPDYGYTF. CDR3 in DNA: TGTGCCAGCCCGCTCCCGGACTATGGCTACACCTTC.

The CDR3 DNA reads as TGTGCCAGCAGCTTAGGTCCAGGGCTAGGGAATCAGCCCCAGCATTTT. Protein: CASSLGPGLGNQPQHF. The chain combines TRBV7-8 with TRBJ1-5; D perhaps matches TRBD1 (5 bases). Trimming took off 1 base at V and 4 bases at J, with 14 bases between the two ends. The CDR3 has 16 amino acids. The germline gives CDR1 SGHVS, CDR2 FQNEAQ. The full variable domain, with the rest looked up from reference TRBV7-8 and TRBJ1-5, is GAGVSQSPRYKVAKRGQDVALRCDPISGHVSLFWYQQALGQGPEFLTYFQNEAQLDKSGLPSDRFFAERPEGSVSTLKIQRTQQEDSAVYLCASSLGPGLGNQPQHFGDGTRLSIL.

The V and J genes are TRBV18 and TRBJ2-1; tentatively, D is TRBD1 (6 bases). This CDR3 comprises 12 residues. Germline V gene sequence: CDR1 KGHSH, CDR2 LQKENI. Between the trimmed V and J ends, which lost 8 bases and 4 bases, there was a span of 9 bases. The CDR3 sequence: CASEGQYNEQFF. The CDR3 coding sequence is TGTGCCAGCGAAGGACAGTACAATGAGCAGTTCTTC.

The V call is TRBV21-1, the J call TRBJ2-1; the table assigns TRBD2, which was not confirmed against the DNA. TRBV21-1 is an annotated pseudogene. The CDR3 is 9 residues long. The CDR3 DNA reads as TGTGCCAGCAGTCTTGAGCAGTTCTTC. Translating it yields CASSLEQFF.

The chain has TRBV6-5 and TRBJ1-3; no clear D. The V gene's germline CDR1 is MNHEY and CDR2 SVGAGI. There are 14 residues in the CDR3. The V and J ends lost 6 bases and 1 base respectively, with 10 bases between them. CDR3 amino acids: CASSLPGSGNTIYF. The CDR3, as DNA: TGTGCCAGCAGCCTCCCGGGTTCTGGAAACACCATATATTTT.

The CDR3 nucleotides are TGTGCCAGCAGCTTACGTGTTAGGGGGAGCTCCTACGAGCAGTACTTC. Translation gives CASSLRVRGSSYEQYF. This chain connects TRBV7-8 to TRBJ2-7; D perhaps matches TRBD1 (6 bases). CDR1 and CDR2 from the germline V gene are SGHVS and FQNEAQ. This CDR3 has 16 residues. V gave up 2 bases and J gave up 0 bases, with 14 bases separating them.

The V call is TRBV9, the J call TRBJ2-5, with a tentative D call TRBD2 (7 bases). V was trimmed by 3 bases and J by 2 bases, leaving 14 bases between them. Germline CDR1 reads SGDLS; CDR2 reads YYNGEE. The CDR3 covers 15 residues. The CDR3 spells CASSDRGAVQETQYF. CDR3 nucleotides: TGTGCCAGCAGCGACCGGGGGGCGGTTCAAGAGACCCAGTACTTC. Full variable domain (rest looked up from reference TRBV9 and TRBJ2-5): DSGVTQTPKHLITATGQRVTLRCSPRSGDLSVYWYQQSLDQGLQFLIQYYNGEERAKGNILERFSAQQFPDLHSELNLSSLELGDSALYFCASSDRGAVQETQYFGPGTRLLVL.

The sample holds one count of this clone. The genes are TRBV7-9 and TRBJ1-2; D ambiguous. Germline CDR1 SEHNR, CDR2 FQNEAQ (reference sequence). This CDR3 comprises 12 residues. Trimming left V 5 bases short and J 4 bases short, with 8 bases between. The CDR3 spells CASSVEGYGYTF. Here the CDR3 DNA reads TGTGCCAGCAGCGTCGAGGGCTATGGCTACACCTTC.

This clone showed up just a few times. The J gene is TRBJ1-2, the V gene TRBV14; D perhaps matches TRBD1 (5 bases). Germline V gene lookup returns CDR1 SGHDN and CDR2 FVKESK. The V and J ends lost 0 bases and 7 bases respectively, with 21 bases between them. CDR3 length: 17 amino acids. The CDR3 reads CASSQDRIWWGAGGYTF. CDR3 DNA: TGTGCCAGCAGCCAAGATCGGATTTGGTGGGGCGCTGGTGGCTACACCTTC.

The chain links TRBV7-8 to TRBJ1-6; weak D call: TRBD1 (5 bases). Germline CDR1 is SGHVS and CDR2 is FQNEAQ. Trimming pared 1 base from V and 13 bases from J, leaving 8 bases between. The CDR3 is made up of 12 amino acids. The CDR3 region is CASSLDRLPLHF. The CDR3 nucleotides read TGTGCCAGCAGCTTAGACAGGCTTCCCCTCCACTTT.

The V call is TRBV7-3, the J call TRBJ2-7; TRBD2 matches 7 bases. The CDR3 totals 15 residues. V shed 5 bases, J shed 2 bases, and the junction held 9 bases outside the gene matches. Germline V gene sequence: CDR1 SGHTA, CDR2 FQGTGA. Written as DNA, the CDR3 is TGTGCCAGCAGCCCCCGTCGTAGCGGGCCCTACGAGCAGTACTTC. Translated, it gives CASSPRRSGPYEQYF. Based on the CDR3 plus reference TRBV7-3 and TRBJ2-7, the full variable domain is GAGVSQTPSNKVTEKGKYVELRCDPISGHTALYWYRQSLGQGPEFLIYFQGTGAADDSGLPNDRFFAVRPEGSVSTLKIQRTERGDSAVYLCASSPRRSGPYEQYFGPGTRLTVT.

The rearrangement joins TRBV28 to TRBJ2-3; the match to TRBD1 covers 9 bases. J was trimmed by 2 bases and V by 6 bases; bases with no gene match: 6. The germline V gene has CDR1 MDHEN and CDR2 SYDVKM. The CDR3 is made up of 15 amino acids. This CDR3 reads CASRGGQGFTDTQYF. CDR3 in DNA: TGTGCCAGCAGGGGGGGACAGGGTTTCACAGATACGCAGTATTTT.

The chain has TRBV5-1 and TRBJ2-5; 10 bases map to TRBD1. Germline V gives CDR1 SGHRS, CDR2 YFSETQ. The ends lost 0 bases at V and 1 base at J; junction bases unmatched: 3. The CDR3 is 16 residues long. The CDR3 here is CASSLVGTGVQETQYF. Written as DNA, the CDR3 is TGCGCCAGCAGCTTGGTGGGGACAGGGGTCCAAGAGACCCAGTACTTC.

The rearrangement links TRBV5-1 to TRBJ2-5; possible D gene TRBD2, 5 bases. V was shortened by 7 bases and J by 1 base, with 14 bases between the two germline ends. Germline assignment: CDR1 SGHRS and CDR2 YFSETQ. CDR3 length: 14 amino acids. CDR3 bases: TGCGCCAGCGCCTTTTCGGGGATCCAAGAGACCCAGTACTTC. This gives the protein CASAFSGIQETQYF.

The sample holds one count of this clone. The CDR3 here is CASSPIWAGGTYNEQFF. The CDR3 bases are TGTGCCAGCAGCCCAATCTGGGCGGGGGGAACCTACAATGAGCAGTTCTTC. V and J are TRBV7-2 and TRBJ2-1, with TRBD2 matching over 8 bases. V was clipped by 5 bases and J by 2 bases; unmatched bases: 11. This CDR3 is built from 17 residues. In germline, CDR1 is SGHTA, CDR2 FQGNSA.

This clone was recorded a few times. The chain recombines TRBV28 with TRBJ2-7; D is perhaps TRBD2 (5 bases). V was cut by 6 bases and J by 2 bases, with 11 bases left in between. The CDR3 is 13 amino acids. In germline, CDR1 is MDHEN, CDR2 SYDVKM. This CDR3 is CASRTDGTYEQYF. The CDR3 region has the DNA TGTGCCAGCAGGACGGACGGGACCTACGAGCAGTACTTC.

Only a few counts were recorded for this clone. This chain joins TRBV6-4 and TRBJ2-3; 11 nucleotides line up with TRBD2. Germline trimming cut 4 bases from V and 6 bases from J; bases unmatched to any gene: 9. CDR3 length: 16 amino acids. The germline CDR1 and CDR2 sequences are MRHNA and SNTAGT. The chain's CDR3 is CASSALAGGPSDTQYF. In nucleotides, the CDR3 is TGTGCCAGCAGTGCGCTAGCGGGGGGACCCTCTGATACGCAGTATTTT.